This T cell receptor beta chain was recorded in a study of somatic mutations in cytotoxic T cells in rheumatoid arthritis. For the study at large: Flow sorting at nearly 100% purity was applied to some V beta antibody-stained T-cell populations, which included V beta1+ cells sequenced for TCRB.

Trimming took 6 bases from V and 5 from J, leaving 7 bases between them. The CDR3 is made up of 11 amino acids. The germline gives CDR1 SGHDT, CDR2 YYEEEE. Findings and caveats of the study: The clonality of CD8+ T cells was not significantly different between rheumatoid arthritis patients and age-matched healthy controls.

Flow cytometry served to check the purity of CD4+ and CD8+ cells, which were isolated by positive magnetic bead selection. Worth noting for this clone: Its antigen is not identified.

Profiled with immunoSEQ multiplex PCR; TCRdb holds only in-frame clones, not every one. The repertoire holds approximately 24,000 clones, around 74% seen once, with more than 7.5% in the top ten. The chain combines TRBV5-6 with TRBJ2-3; D is undetermined. Sequencing was performed on CD8+ T cells sorted from blood. This TCR was sampled from a woman aged 18-29 years in good health. The CDR3 sequence is CASTFRDTQYF. CDR3 nucleotide sequence: TGTGCCAGCACCTTTCGAGATACGCAGTATTTT.